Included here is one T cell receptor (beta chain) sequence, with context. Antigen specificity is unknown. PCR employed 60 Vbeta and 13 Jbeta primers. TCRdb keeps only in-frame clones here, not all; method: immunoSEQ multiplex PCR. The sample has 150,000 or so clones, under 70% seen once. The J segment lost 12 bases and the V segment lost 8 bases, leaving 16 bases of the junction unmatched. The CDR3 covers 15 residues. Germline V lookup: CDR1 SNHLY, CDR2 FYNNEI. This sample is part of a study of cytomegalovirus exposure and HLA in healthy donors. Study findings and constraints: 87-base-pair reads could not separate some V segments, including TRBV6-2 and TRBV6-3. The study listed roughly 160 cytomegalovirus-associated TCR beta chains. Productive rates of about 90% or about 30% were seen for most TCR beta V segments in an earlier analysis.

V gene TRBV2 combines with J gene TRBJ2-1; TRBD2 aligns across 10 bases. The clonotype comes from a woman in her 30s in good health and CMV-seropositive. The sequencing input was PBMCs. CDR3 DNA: TGTGCCAGCCTTGTCACTAGCGGGACCAGAGGACGGCAGTTCTTC. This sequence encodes CASLVTSGTRGRQFF.